A single T cell receptor beta chain is shown here with its context. Its recognized antigen is unknown. Base qualities are not recorded, but no much larger clone differs from it by a single base. This sample was included in a study of blood T cell repertoires in COVID-19 (dated by TCRdb to about 2020). Looking at the study overall: Samples from collaborators originated in the United States, Italy and Spain and spanned both the acute and convalescent phases of COVID-19. The prospective study material was composed of cDNA or gDNA derived from T cells, B-cell-depleted T cells, or PBMCs. Subjects who had been exposed to COVID-19, were actively infected with it, or had recovered from it provided the deeply sampled blood TCRbeta repertoires that made up the dataset. The repertoires were made available in a free public database intended to serve as a resource for research on the immune response to SARS-CoV-2. Samples came from the ongoing ImmuneRACE study (first 160 participants) plus 1,254 subjects from 6 global collaborators. Sample metadata almost always included a de-identified subject ID, COVID-19 status, age in years and sex. HLA class I and class II types, where available, came from metadata supplied by the sample provider rather than from assay-based typing. Overall study results and their limits: Clinical and demographic metadata were provided uncurated, with the amount varying by source and participant.

Reading the germline V gene gives CDR1 KGHSH and CDR2 LQKENI. Taken from cysteine to phenylalanine, the CDR3 has 19 residues. The entry retains the CDR3 DNA only, 57 bases that are in frame from base 1. From V the trimming removes 3 bases and from J it removes 1 base, while the gene matches leave 11 bases of the junction unaccounted for. Whole blood was collected in K2EDTA tubes by collaborating institutions according to the institutions' own protocols. For TCRbeta analysis, collaborator samples were shipped as frozen whole blood, as isolated PBMCs, or as DNA extracted from either sample type. The immunoSEQ Assay, a bias-controlled multiplex PCR, was used to amplify TCRbeta CDR3 regions from genomic DNA. The original pipeline was this. The number of nucleated cells in each sample was estimated from the amplification of reference gene primers within the assay. To quantify the absolute abundance of each unique TCRbeta CDR3 rearrangement, sequence reads were collapsed and filtered. For each sample, productive Simpson clonality was calculated as the square root of Simpson's diversity index across productive rearrangements. The source is immuneACCESS, and TCRdb retained only in-frame sequences with V and J called. Part of the clones is not carried over; for the studies checked, unresolved V genes explain less than half of this, and the remainder is unexplained. V and J calls and clone size come straight from that table; D and trimming were deduced from the DNA. The table for this sample lists roughly 250,000 clones; roughly 90% of them were counted only once. Around 0.8% of the sample goes to the ten largest clones.

This TCR came from a man aged 25 to 45 with acute or convalescent COVID-19. The specimen sequenced was peripheral blood. The V and J genes are TRBV18 and TRBJ1-3, with TRBD1 matching 11 junction bases. The CDR3 has the sequence CASSPDGQGAVKSGNTIYF. The DNA sequence is as follows: TGTGCCAGCTCACCGGACGGACAGGGGGCGGTTAAATCTGGAAACACCATATATTTT. With all but the CDR3 taken from the reference TRBV18 and TRBJ1-3 genes, the full variable domain is: NAGVMQNPRHLVRRRGQEARLRCSPMKGHSHVYWYRQLPEEGLKFMVYLQKENIIDESGMPKERFSAEFPKEGPSILRIQQVVRGDSAAYFCASSPDGQGAVKSGNTIYFGEGSWLTVV.